A selection of T cell receptor beta chains follows, all from one sample in a study of response to subunit inactivated influenza vaccine. TCRdb ran MiXCR on the RT-PCR reads and lists one entry per CDR3 protein. The data hold a few hundred thousand distinct CDR3 sequences, with less than 7.5% observed a single time. The starting material was PBMCs from blood, obtained less than 30 months after vaccination. These receptors all come from a man aged 45-69 years who received an inactivated influenza vaccine. Both conserved end residues are part of each CDR3. The D gene is left open where the match is weak. Where a row states a size, it is once, few, many or the class of an expanded clone; other rows omit it.

d_gene	abundance	j_gene	v_gene	CDR3aa	CDR3nt
.	many	TRBJ1-5	TRBV12-3/TRBV12-4	CASSLNAVQPQHF	TGTGCCAGCAGTTTAAACGCGGTCCAGCCCCAGCATTTT
.	.	TRBJ1-5	TRBV20-1	CSARGRADQPQHF	TGCAGTGCTAGAGGCAGGGCAGATCAGCCCCAGCATTTT
.	many	TRBJ2-3	TRBV4-2	CASSQDLVDTDTQYF	TGTGCCAGCAGCCAAGATCTTGTAGACACAGATACGCAGTATTTT
.	.	TRBJ2-1	TRBV30	CAWNRPGNNEQFF	TGTGCCTGGAACCGACCGGGGAACAATGAGCAGTTCTTC
.	.	TRBJ2-5	TRBV5-1	CASSPGSAETQYF	TGCGCCAGCAGCCCCGGGTCTGCGGAGACCCAGTACTTC
.	.	TRBJ2-2	TRBV15	CATSKYSGPKGGELFF	TGTGCCACCAGCAAGTATAGCGGACCAAAAGGGGGGGAGCTGTTTTTT
TRBD2	many	TRBJ2-3	TRBV7-2	CASSLVGTKTDTQYF	TGTGCCAGCAGCTTAGTCGGGACTAAGACAGATACGCAGTATTTT
.	many	TRBJ2-2	TRBV5-6	CASSGVNTGELFF	TGTGCCAGCAGCGGCGTGAACACCGGGGAGCTGTTTTTT
TRBD1	.	TRBJ2-3	TRBV10-3	CAIRQGATDTQYF	TGTGCCATCAGACAGGGGGCCACAGATACGCAGTATTTT
TRBD1	few	TRBJ1-1	TRBV10-3	CAISGYDRGGTEAFF	TGTGCCATCAGTGGATATGACAGGGGTGGCACTGAAGCTTTCTTT
TRBD1	many	TRBJ1-1	TRBV5-1	CASRGGTAYEAFF	TGCGCCAGCAGGGGCGGGACAGCATATGAAGCTTTCTTT
.	.	TRBJ1-2	TRBV7-9	CASSLARPETGYTF	TGTGCCAGCAGCTTAGCGCGGCCGGAGACGGGCTACACCTTC
.	.	TRBJ2-1	TRBV18	CASSPPPPRGAFF	TGTGCCAGCTCACCACCCCCACCCCGAGGCGCGTTCTTC
.	.	TRBJ2-7	TRBV6-1	CASSPLVNSYEQYF	TGTGCCAGCAGCCCACTAGTGAACTCCTACGAGCAGTACTTC
TRBD1	.	TRBJ2-7	TRBV29-1	CSVRDRGQSYEQYF	TGCAGCGTTCGGGACAGGGGGCAGTCCTACGAGCAGTACTTC
.	few	TRBJ1-1	TRBV12-3/TRBV12-4	CASSLLRGSEAFF	TGTGCCAGCAGTTTACTTAGGGGATCTGAAGCTTTCTTT
TRBD1	.	TRBJ2-4	TRBV2	CASSEGSGGLNIQYF	TGTGCCAGCAGTGAGGGGTCAGGGGGCTTGAACATTCAGTACTTC
TRBD2	few	TRBJ2-1	TRBV15	CATRGGSYNEQFF	TGTGCCACCCGCGGGGGCTCCTACAATGAGCAGTTCTTC
.	many	TRBJ2-1	TRBV4-1	CASSRSSSGAHSYNEQFF	TGCGCCAGCAGCCGCTCATCTAGTGGGGCACACTCCTACAATGAGCAGTTCTTC
TRBD2	many	TRBJ2-7	TRBV20-1	CSASPSGGSSYEQYF	TGCAGTGCGAGCCCTAGCGGGGGGTCGTCCTACGAGCAGTACTTC